A single sample gave rise to the 6 T cell receptor beta chains below, sequenced in a study of blood T cells in healthy people across ages. It was with a sample-barcoded 5' primer and a J-beta primer mix that a second PCR of roughly 6 to 11 cycles was run. Using its own MiXCR run on the 5' RACE reads, TCRdb lists one record per CDR3 protein. The sample has about 1.5 million distinct CDR3 sequences, 35% to 45% seen once. The sample was blood. The receptors stem from a woman aged 18-29 years in good health.

V gene TRBV27 combines with J gene TRBJ1-5; D perhaps matches TRBD1 (6 bases). In germline, CDR1 is MNHEY, CDR2 SMNVEV (reference sequence). The CDR3 covers 17 residues. The V and J ends lost 6 bases and 0 bases respectively, with 18 bases between them. The CDR3 nucleotides read TGTGCCAGCAGGGCCGAGGGGGTTCGATATAGCAATCAGCCCCAGCATTTT. This codes for CASRAEGVRYSNQPQHF.

The chain links TRBV6-6 to TRBJ2-7; perhaps TRBD2 as D (5 bases). Trimming cost V 8 bases and J 7 bases, with 15 bases left between them. The CDR3 has 12 residues. The V gene's germline CDR1 is MNHNY and CDR2 SVGAGI (reference sequence). In DNA, the CDR3 is TGTGCCAGCGGAGGTAATTACAATGAGCAGTACTTC. Its protein is CASGGNYNEQYF.

This clonotype occurred a few times. The chain links TRBV15 to TRBJ1-4, with 8 bases aligning to TRBD1. There are 15 residues in the CDR3. V was clipped by 2 bases and J by 8 bases; unmatched bases: 7. Germline CDR1 LNHNV, CDR2 YYDKDF (reference sequence). CDR3: CATSRMTGAAEKLFF. The CDR3 nucleotides read TGTGCCACCAGCAGAATGACAGGGGCTGCGGAAAAACTGTTTTTT.

This clonotype has just a few counts. This rearrangement joins TRBV10-3 to TRBJ2-7; D is perhaps TRBD1 (6 bases). This CDR3 has 14 amino acids. Trimming stripped 4 bases from V and 1 base from J, with 11 bases between. The V gene's germline CDR1 is ENHRY and CDR2 SYGVKD. Written as DNA, the CDR3 is TGTGCCATCAGTGGCCAGGACAGTTCCTACGAGCAGTACTTC. This translates into CAISGQDSSYEQYF.

The chain is built from TRBV10-3 and TRBJ1-1; unclear D gene. Trimming shortened V by 6 bases and J by 5 bases, and 10 bases separated the two germline ends. Germline loops: CDR1 ENHRY, CDR2 SYGVKD. The CDR3 sequence is 12 residues long. Here the CDR3 DNA reads TGTGCCATCAGCGCCTCACCGACTGAAGCTTTCTTT. Translation: CAISASPTEAFF.

This sequence joins TRBV9 and TRBJ2-3, with D unclear. The CDR3 contains 13 residues. The germline gives CDR1 SGDLS, CDR2 YYNGEE. Trimming pared 4 bases from V and 6 bases from J, leaving 12 bases between. CDR3: CASSSRGRDTQYF. Written as DNA, the CDR3 is TGTGCCAGCAGCTCCCGTGGGCGGGATACGCAGTATTTT.